The 27 T cell receptor beta chains presented below share a single source sample, sequenced in a study of blood T cell repertoires in COVID-19. Only in-frame clones appear in the TCRdb table, and some are missing; sequencing was by immunoSEQ multiplex PCR. The data hold roughly 200,000 clones, with 85% observed a single time. Sequenced material: PBMCs or T cells enriched from blood (not recorded which). These receptors all stem from a man aged 35 to 55 who had recovered from COVID-19.

In nucleotides, the CDR3 is TGTGCCAGCAGCTTACTGGGGGGGACAGGGGCCTACGAGCAGTACTTC. This gives the protein CASSLLGGTGAYEQYF. The chain links TRBV11-2 to TRBJ2-7, with 10 bases identical to TRBD1. CDR3 size: 16 residues. Trimming removed 2 bases from V and 2 bases from J; junction bases left unmatched: 6. Germline lookup yields CDR1 SGHAT and CDR2 FQNNGV.

The gene calls are TRBV28 and TRBJ2-3; TRBD2 aligns across 12 bases. From germline, CDR1 is MDHEN and CDR2 SYDVKM. The V segment lost 5 bases and the J segment 4 bases; nucleotides outside the gene matches: 7. The CDR3 extends over 16 amino acids. The DNA for the CDR3 is TGTGCCAGCAGTCCCTCGACTAGCGGGAGACCAGATACGCAGTATTTT. Translated: CASSPSTSGRPDTQYF.

The chain joins TRBV6-1 to TRBJ1-3, with a tentative D call TRBD1 (5 bases). This CDR3 has 16 amino acids. Germline loops: CDR1 MNHNS, CDR2 SASEGT. V lost 2 bases to trimming and J lost 1 base, with 12 bases between them. The CDR3 here is CASSEMGGTSGNTIYF. In DNA, the CDR3 is TGTGCCAGCAGTGAAATGGGGGGGACGTCTGGAAACACCATATATTTT.

The chain recombines TRBV9 with TRBJ1-1; perhaps TRBD1 as D (5 bases). Germline lookup yields CDR1 SGDLS and CDR2 YYNGEE. This CDR3 is 17 amino acids long. V gave up 3 bases and J gave up 6 bases, with 24 bases separating them. In DNA form, the CDR3 reads TGTGCCAGCAGCGAATCCCAGGGTCTTCCAAGGGTGGCTGAAGCTTTCTTT. This gives the protein CASSESQGLPRVAEAFF.

The genes are TRBV4-3 and TRBJ1-3; D unclear. Trimming stripped 0 bases from V and 0 bases from J, with 12 bases between. The length of the CDR3 is 17 residues. Germline V gene data show CDR1 as LGHNA and CDR2 as YSLEER. CDR3 DNA: TGCGCCAGCAGCCAAGAAGCAACCCCTAGCTCTGGAAACACCATATATTTT. Encoded protein: CASSQEATPSSGNTIYF.

This clone was seen a few times. The chain links TRBV6-2 or TRBV6-3 to TRBJ1-3; D unclear. This CDR3 spans 17 amino acids. Germline V lookup: CDR1 MNHEY, CDR2 SVGEGT. V was trimmed by 4 bases and J by 0 bases, leaving 16 bases between them. The CDR3 region is CASSFRGGIFSGNTIYF. DNA for the CDR3: TGTGCCAGCAGTTTTCGGGGAGGTATCTTCTCTGGAAACACCATATATTTT.

V and J are TRBV28 and TRBJ1-1; TRBD1 aligns across 10 bases. J was trimmed by 7 bases and V by 6 bases; bases with no gene match: 8. The CDR3 length is 14 residues. CDR1 is MDHEN, CDR2 SYDVKM, per germline. Written as DNA, the CDR3 is TGTGCCAGCAGCTCTGGGACAGGGGTGGGTGAAGCTTTCTTT. This codes for CASSSGTGVGEAFF.

The chain joins TRBV29-1 to TRBJ1-1; 8 bases are shared with TRBD1. Losses at the gene ends were 6 bases for V and 1 base for J; bases not matched to a gene: 7. The CDR3 extends over 14 amino acids. The germline V gene has CDR1 SQVTM and CDR2 ANQGSEA. The CDR3 DNA reads as TGCAGCGTCTCCGCTCAGGGGGCGAACACTGAAGCTTTCTTT. Translated: CSVSAQGANTEAFF.

The V and J genes are TRBV20-1 and TRBJ2-5, with 11 bases fitting TRBD2. Germline V lookup: CDR1 DFQATT, CDR2 SNEGSKA (reference sequence). V shed 6 bases, J shed 5 bases, and the junction held 14 bases outside the gene matches. The CDR3 covers 16 residues. CDR3 bases: TGCAGTGCAAGTACTCGCTCGGGACTAGCGGTGGAGACCCAGTACTTC. Protein product: CSASTRSGLAVETQYF.

This clone was counted only a few times. The chain employs TRBV11-3 and TRBJ1-1, with TRBD1 as a possible D gene (6 bases). Trimming shortened V by 5 bases and J by 8 bases, and 18 bases separated the two germline ends. Germline loops: CDR1 SGHNT, CDR2 YENEEA. The CDR3 runs 14 residues. The CDR3 is CASSGGAPVKEAFF. The CDR3 region has the DNA TGTGCCAGCAGCGGGGGCGCGCCAGTAAAGGAAGCTTTCTTT.

This clone was detected once. V usage is TRBV18 and J usage is TRBJ1-3; 7 bases match TRBD1. Germline V CDR1 and CDR2: KGHSH, LQKENI. The CDR3 is made up of 16 amino acids. V trimming: 2 bases; J trimming: 0 bases; junction bases outside the gene matches: 4. The CDR3 loop is CASSPWTGPSGNTIYF. In DNA, the CDR3 is TGTGCCAGCTCACCATGGACAGGACCCTCTGGAAACACCATATATTTT.

On this clone: Other DNA sequences in this sample translate to the same CDR3. This chain connects TRBV7-2 to TRBJ2-3, with D unresolved. Between the trimmed V and J ends, which lost 4 bases and 3 bases, there was a span of 2 bases. The CDR3 runs 11 residues. Per the germline V gene, CDR1 is SGHTA and CDR2 is FQGNSA. CDR3 in amino acids: CASSSTDTQYF. The CDR3 nucleotides read TGTGCCAGCAGCTCAACAGATACGCAGTATTTT.

The V and J genes are TRBV7-8 and TRBJ2-3, with TRBD2 matching over 15 bases. J lost 8 bases, V lost 1 base, and 7 bases had no gene match. There are 17 residues in the CDR3. Germline V gene lookup returns CDR1 SGHVS and CDR2 FQNEAQ. The CDR3 sequence is CASSLVSGLAGGGTQYF. The DNA of the CDR3 is TGTGCCAGCAGCTTAGTTTCGGGACTAGCGGGGGGTGGTACGCAGTATTTT.

DNA for the CDR3: TGTGCCAGCAGCCATTTAGCCTCCACAGATACGCAGTATTTT. Translating gives CASSHLASTDTQYF. The V call is TRBV3-1 (or the pseudogene TRBV3-2), the J call TRBJ2-3; D uncertain. The CDR3 runs 14 residues. Looked up from germline, CDR1 is LGHDT and CDR2 is YNNKEL (reference sequence). Trimming left V 3 bases short and J 2 bases short, with 9 bases between.

This clone was seen a few times. V usage is TRBV4-3 and J usage is TRBJ1-5, with D perhaps matching TRBD1 (6 bases). The V gene's germline CDR1 is LGHNA and CDR2 YSLEER. Trimming took 0 bases from V and 7 from J, leaving 13 bases between them. The CDR3 covers 15 residues. CDR3 sequence (DNA): TGCGCCAGCAGCCAAGATATACAGGGTTTGCAGCCCCAGCATTTT. This translates into CASSQDIQGLQPQHF.

This clone was seen a few times. J is TRBJ2-3 and V is TRBV7-3, with 9 bases identical to TRBD2. Germline assignment: CDR1 SGHTA and CDR2 FQGTGA. The CDR3 covers 14 residues. The J segment lost 5 bases and the V segment lost 5 bases, leaving 5 bases of the junction unmatched. As DNA, the CDR3 is TGTGCCAGCAGCAAGGCGGGAGGGCAAGATACGCAGTATTTT. This gives the protein CASSKAGGQDTQYF.

V usage is TRBV5-5 and J usage is TRBJ2-4, with a tentative D call TRBD1 (6 bases). Trimming left V 4 bases short and J 1 base short, with 18 bases between. The CDR3 sequence is 17 residues long. Germline assignment: CDR1 SGHKS and CDR2 YYEKEE (reference sequence). The CDR3 loop reads CASSPDYREGAKNIQYF. CDR3 bases: TGTGCCAGCAGCCCCGATTACAGGGAAGGGGCCAAAAACATTCAGTACTTC.

This clone was detected only a few times. V is TRBV7-9 and J is TRBJ1-5, with D tentatively TRBD1 (5 bases). Germline V gives CDR1 SEHNR, CDR2 FQNEAQ (reference sequence). Trimming took 5 bases from V and 4 from J, leaving 12 bases between them. This CDR3 is built from 14 residues. DNA of the CDR3: TGTGCCAGCAGCCAGGTCGGGGGGAATCAGCCCCAGCATTTT. Translation gives CASSQVGGNQPQHF.

The chain links TRBV6-2 or TRBV6-3 to TRBJ1-6; unclear D gene. V lost 2 bases and J lost 7, with 6 bases in between. Germline loops: CDR1 MNHEY, CDR2 SVGEGT. There are 13 residues in the CDR3. The CDR3 reads CASSYSLNSPLHF. In DNA, the CDR3 is TGTGCCAGCAGTTACAGCTTAAATTCACCCCTCCACTTT.

This chain joins TRBV11-3 and TRBJ1-3; perhaps TRBD1 as D (5 bases). The V end was cut by 3 bases, the J end by 2 bases, with 11 bases between. The length of the CDR3 is 15 residues. CDR1 and CDR2 from the germline V gene are SGHNT and YENEEA. The CDR3 nucleotides are TGTGCCAGCAGCTTCCGGTCAGGGACTGGAAACACCATATATTTT. Amino acid sequence: CASSFRSGTGNTIYF. The whole variable domain, remainder taken from reference TRBV11-3 and TRBJ1-3, is EAGVVQSPRYKIIEKKQPVAFWCNPISGHNTLYWYLQNLGQGPELLIRYENEEAVDDSQLPKDRFSAERLKGVDSTLKIQPAELGDSAVYLCASSFRSGTGNTIYFGEGSWLTVV.

This chain connects TRBV6-5 to TRBJ2-5, with D tentatively TRBD2 (6 bases). Germline CDR1 reads MNHEY; CDR2 reads SVGAGI. The CDR3 runs 16 residues. Trimming cost V 2 bases and J 5 bases, with 18 bases left between them. The CDR3 sequence is CASSYRAGRSRETQYF. DNA for the CDR3: TGTGCCAGCAGTTACCGGGCCGGGAGAAGTCGGGAGACCCAGTACTTC.

The CDR3 is CASSQAGNGKEVQYF. CDR3 nucleotides: TGTGCCAGCAGCCAAGCTGGCAACGGGAAAGAAGTGCAGTACTTC. The rearrangement links TRBV4-2 to TRBJ2-7; maybe TRBD2 (5 bases). V was pared by 1 base and J by 9 bases, with 19 bases between. The CDR3 has 15 residues. In germline, CDR1 is LGHNA, CDR2 YNFKEQ.

This sequence joins TRBV12-3 or TRBV12-4 and TRBJ2-7; the D gene is possibly TRBD2 (6 bases). The CDR3 is 11 residues long. Trimming removed 6 bases from V and 7 bases from J, with 10 bases in between. The CDR3, as DNA: TGTGCCAGCAGCCCGGGACTTGAGCAGTACTTC. It is translated as CASSPGLEQYF.

The V gene is TRBV3-1 (or the pseudogene TRBV3-2), the J gene TRBJ2-5; 11 nucleotides line up with TRBD2. The CDR3 consists of 15 residues. Germline V gives CDR1 LGHDT, CDR2 YNNKEL (reference sequence). After removal of 6 bases from V and 2 bases from J, the junction contained 5 bases not matched to a gene. The CDR3 protein is CASSPGTSGQETQYF. The CDR3 region has the DNA TGTGCCAGCAGTCCTGGGACTAGCGGACAAGAGACCCAGTACTTC.

The chain couples TRBV9 to TRBJ2-5; 7 bases fit TRBD1. Per the germline V gene, CDR1 is SGDLS and CDR2 is YYNGEE. The CDR3 covers 14 residues. The junction had 6 bases not matched to a gene; V was cut back by 3 bases and J by 4 bases. CDR3 in DNA: TGTGCCAGCAGCGAAACAGGGGCAGGAGAGACCCAGTACTTC. Its protein product is CASSETGAGETQYF. The full variable domain, its missing parts supplied by reference TRBV9 and TRBJ2-5, is DSGVTQTPKHLITATGQRVTLRCSPRSGDLSVYWYQQSLDQGLQFLIQYYNGEERAKGNILERFSAQQFPDLHSELNLSSLELGDSALYFCASSETGAGETQYFGPGTRLLVL.

This chain joins TRBV9 and TRBJ1-2; no firm D call. The CDR3 runs to 14 residues. In germline, CDR1 is SGDLS, CDR2 YYNGEE. The V gene lost 6 bases and the J gene lost 2 bases, with 14 bases spanning the gap. The CDR3 nucleotides are TGTGCCAGCACCCCGGGGAACAGAAACTATGGCTACACCTTC. Translating gives CASTPGNRNYGYTF.

A few counts support this clone. The V gene is TRBV19, the J gene TRBJ1-5; the D is unclear. V lost 1 base and J lost 2, with 12 bases in between. The CDR3 covers 16 residues. Germline CDR1 reads LNHDA; CDR2 reads SQIVND (reference sequence). The CDR3 is CASSIGQVPGNQPQHF. The CDR3, as DNA: TGTGCCAGTAGTATAGGGCAGGTCCCTGGCAATCAGCCCCAGCATTTT.